Listed below are T cell receptor beta chains from one sample, sequenced in a study of regulatory T cells in long-lasting Graves disease. MiXCR, run by TCRdb on the multiplex PCR reads, gives a single entry per CDR3 protein. The data contain 700,000 or so distinct CDR3 sequences, around 30% of them singletons. This specimen was peripheral blood mononuclear cells (PBMCs), taken when the disease was refractory, from a patient treated with antithyroid drugs. Source of these receptors: a female donor with Graves disease. Each CDR3 is given with its conserved first and last residue.

v_call cdr3_aa
TRBV29-1 CSVEDYGYTF
TRBV9 CASSVGMAGELFF
TRBV12-3/TRBV12-4 CASRGSGSPLETQYF
TRBV25-1 CASSVGENTEAFF
TRBV28 CASSSGGWGTEAFF
TRBV3-1 CASSSTVEAFF
TRBV7-2 CASSWSRNQNTEAFF
TRBV6-5 CASSYRGQTEAFF
TRBV6-4 CASSYAGPFYEQYF
TRBV7-3 CASSFGREHTQYF
TRBV19 CASSMGIGKNAEAFF
TRBV3-1 CASSQDGQGVKSDEQYF
TRBV7-2 CASSSGLYNQPQHF
TRBV2 CASSETGGNGYTF
TRBV27 CASSLAPAGIYEQYF
TRBV6-1 CASRAAGRNQETQYF
TRBV29-1 CSASGTGTEKLFF
TRBV3-1 CASSQGEGGTYNSPLHF
TRBV29-1 CSVRGAEAFF
TRBV20-1 CSARLQGYGYTF
TRBV4-1 CASSSPTGGMEKLFF
TRBV19 CASSATGTRSHEQYF
TRBV28 CASIHHAEAFF
TRBV18 CASSPRDAYGNEKLFF
TRBV6-5 CASSWVTGGSYEQYF
TRBV6-9 CASSYRGALGETQYF
TRBV6-2/TRBV6-3 CASSYSGSAYNSPLHF
TRBV15 CATSRNLHLADPTYEQYF
TRBV20-1 CSASPYSGSQETQYF
TRBV4-1 CASSQGDRGSGNQPQHF
TRBV29-1 CSVDDWWKF
TRBV11-2 CASSRLAGVPYEQYF
TRBV6-9 CASSYTRGEQFF
TRBV5-1 CASSLGTAQERGYTF
TRBV12-3/TRBV12-4 CASSPFGENYGYTF
TRBV13 CASRRALGSYEQYF
TRBV27 CASSLLAGGPLTGETQYF
TRBV12-3/TRBV12-4 CASSLGTRTGELFF
TRBV5-1 CASSLAIRSEMNSYNEQFF
TRBV28 CASSSLYGYTF
TRBV6-1 CASRRHGQANQPQHF